The next 31 T cell receptor beta chains were all read from a single sample in a study of breast tumors, draining lymph nodes, adjacent tissues. Samples came from axillary lymph nodes draining the breast cancer. MiXCR, run by TCRdb on the multiplex PCR reads, gives a single entry per CDR3 protein. The sample gives about 230,000 distinct CDR3 sequences, about 30% of which show up once; roughly 1.3% is in the top ten. The source material was axillary lymph node tissue. The receptors shown here come from a female donor with breast cancer. Some clones in this sample may be carry-over from other donors' samples.

V is TRBV2 and J is TRBJ2-6; 7 bases fit TRBD2. The V gene's germline CDR1 is SNHLY and CDR2 FYNNEI. The length of the CDR3 is 17 residues. The ends lost 6 bases at V and 4 bases at J; junction bases unmatched: 12. CDR3 in amino acids: CASRAGVSNTGANVLTF. The DNA of the CDR3 is TGTGCCAGCAGGGCGGGAGTGTCGAACACCGGGGCCAACGTCCTGACTTTC.

Ten or more counts support this clonotype. V gene TRBV30 combines with J gene TRBJ1-2; D uncertain. The CDR3 length is 16 residues. Germline assignment: CDR1 GTSNPN and CDR2 SVGIG (reference sequence). The germline V and J ends were trimmed by 0 bases and 8 bases, with 22 bases remaining between them. The CDR3 coding sequence is TGTGCCTGGAGTGTACCCGCCTGGGCTAGACCAGGAGGCTACACCTTC. It specifies CAWSVPAWARPGGYTF.

This clonotype was picked up many times. The J gene is TRBJ2-3, the V gene TRBV19; weak D call: TRBD2 (6 bases). V was clipped by 3 bases and J by 0 bases, with 10 bases between them. This CDR3 spans 15 amino acids. Germline-derived CDR1 and CDR2 are LNHDA and SQIVND (reference sequence). CDR3 in DNA: TGTGCCAGTAGTATTCGGGACTCCAGCACAGATACGCAGTATTTT. Encoded protein: CASSIRDSSTDTQYF.

This clonotype has only a few counts. A much larger clone lies one base from this, so it may be a read error. The chain recombines TRBV20-1 with TRBJ2-7, with D tentatively TRBD1 or TRBD2 (5 bases each). Germline V CDR1 and CDR2: DFQATT, SNEGSKA (reference sequence). CDR3 length: 11 residues. The CDR3 spells CRGTDTYEQSF. The DNA for the CDR3 is TGCAGGGGGACGGACACCTACGAGCAGTCCTTC.

The rearrangement uses TRBV29-1 and TRBJ2-3, with TRBD2 identical over 14 bases. The CDR3 consists of 14 residues. V shed 6 bases and J 1 base; nucleotides not matched to a gene: 0. Germline V gene lookup returns CDR1 SQVTM and CDR2 ANQGSEA. For the CDR3, the DNA is TGCAGCGTGGGACTAGCGGGGGGCACAGATACGCAGTATTTT. Amino acids: CSVGLAGGTDTQYF.

CDR3 loop: CASSSRSGTGTNYGYTF. The CDR3 region has the DNA TGTGCCAGCAGCTCTAGGTCCGGGACAGGGACTAACTATGGCTACACCTTC. This chain uses TRBV7-2 with TRBJ1-2, with 9 bases fitting TRBD1. The CDR3 spans 17 residues. Trimming took 4 bases from V and 0 from J; bases not matched to a gene: 9. Per germline, CDR1 SGHTA and CDR2 FQGNSA.

This clonotype was observed a handful of times. A read error is possible here, since a much larger clone lies one base away. The chain joins TRBV20-1 to TRBJ2-5; 14 bases map to TRBD2. The CDR3 is 18 residues long. Germline V gives CDR1 DFQATT, CDR2 SNEGSKA (reference sequence). Trimming cost V 6 bases and J 0 bases; bases outside gene matches: 12. CDR3 nucleotide sequence: TGCAGTGCAGAAAAGGGACTAGCGGGAGCACTTCACCAAGAGACCCAGTACTTC. This codes for CSAEKGLAGALHQETQYF.

This clonotype occurred many times. The chain has TRBV6-1 and TRBJ2-1; 10 positions agree with TRBD2. Germline lookup yields CDR1 MNHNS and CDR2 SASEGT. V shed 6 bases, J shed 8 bases, and the junction held 10 bases outside the gene matches. CDR3 length: 15 residues. The CDR3 DNA reads as TGTGCCAGCAGCGCTAGCGGGAGCGGTTTGTATGAGCAGTTCTTC. Protein product: CASSASGSGLYEQFF.

This clonotype was counted many times. The V and J genes are TRBV7-3 and TRBJ2-1, with 14 nucleotides matching TRBD2. This CDR3 spans 19 amino acids. Germline V gene data show CDR1 as SGHTA and CDR2 as FQGTGA. V shed 2 bases, J shed 6 bases, and the junction held 12 bases outside the gene matches. The CDR3 DNA is TGTGCCAGCAGCTTATACCCGGGACTAGCGGGAGATTTGGGCAATGAGCAGTTCTTC. It encodes CASSLYPGLAGDLGNEQFF.

This clonotype was picked up many times. The rearrangement links TRBV12-5 to TRBJ2-7; D is possibly TRBD1 (5 bases). From germline, CDR1 is LGHNT and CDR2 FRNRAP. V dropped 3 bases and J dropped 4 bases, with 25 bases sitting between them. The CDR3 sequence is 18 residues long. The CDR3 loop reads CASGFVGDRATPGYEQYF. DNA of the CDR3: TGTGCTAGTGGTTTCGTAGGGGATCGAGCGACCCCAGGGTACGAGCAGTACTTC.

In this sample, this clonotype turned up many times. In DNA, the CDR3 is TGCGCCAGCAGCTTGACTAGCGGGACCCGCAATGAGCAGTTCTTC. Translating gives CASSLTSGTRNEQFF. The chain carries TRBV5-1 and TRBJ2-1, with 10 nucleotides matching TRBD2. V trimming: 1 base; J trimming: 6 bases; junction bases outside the gene matches: 4. The CDR3 contains 15 residues. The germline CDR1 and CDR2 sequences are SGHRS and YFSETQ.

This clonotype was counted ten times or more. The CDR3 coding sequence is TGTGCCAGCAGAACACAGGGGCGCTCCTACAATGAGCAGTTCTTC. This codes for CASRTQGRSYNEQFF. The chain joins TRBV6-5 to TRBJ2-1; 7 bases line up with TRBD1. There are 15 residues in the CDR3. Germline trimming cut 6 bases from V and 0 bases from J; bases unmatched to any gene: 5. Germline values: CDR1 MNHEY, CDR2 SVGAGI.

As concerns this clonotype: An end of the junction does not agree with germline; a read error may underlie this. The V and J genes are TRBV14 and TRBJ1-3; perhaps TRBD1 as D (5 bases). Germline V gene lookup returns CDR1 SGHDN and CDR2 FVKESK. The CDR3 covers 13 residues. This CDR3 is CTSSQPGGNTVYF. CDR3 nucleotides: TGTACCAGCAGCCAACCTGGGGGAAACACCGTATATTTT.

Ten or more counts support this clonotype. The germline gene is not matched at one end of the junction; a read error may be the cause. This chain's CDR3 is CASSHSDRVGYTF. In nucleotides, the CDR3 is TGTGCCAGCAGTCACTCGGACAGGGTTGGCTACACCTTC. The rearrangement joins TRBV6-5 to TRBJ1-2, with TRBD1 matching 8 bases. Looked up from germline, CDR1 is MNHEY and CDR2 is SVGAGI. The CDR3 has 13 amino acids.

This clonotype was seen at least ten times. The chain combines TRBV6-1 with TRBJ1-2; possible D gene TRBD1, 5 bases. The germline V and J ends were trimmed by 1 base and 4 bases, with 13 bases remaining between them. The CDR3 covers 15 residues. Germline V lookup: CDR1 MNHNS, CDR2 SASEGT. The chain's CDR3 is CASSEGLGAVYGYTF. The CDR3 region has the DNA TGTGCCAGCAGTGAAGGGCTCGGGGCTGTCTATGGCTACACCTTC.

As regards this clonotype: This could be a read error, since a much larger clone is one nucleotide away. The chain links TRBV6-1 to TRBJ2-1, with 13 positions matching TRBD2. Germline V gene sequence: CDR1 MNHNS, CDR2 SASEGT. This CDR3 is built from 16 residues. CDR3 sequence reads: CASSTSGRANYNEQLF. The CDR3 region has the DNA TGTGCCAGCAGTACTAGCGGGAGGGCCAATTACAATGAGCAGCTCTTC.

This clonotype was seen at least ten times. V gene TRBV9 combines with J gene TRBJ2-1; TRBD2 agrees at 8 bases. This CDR3 has 15 amino acids. The germline V gene has CDR1 SGDLS and CDR2 YYNGEE. Trimming took 1 base from V and 6 from J; bases not matched to a gene: 6. The CDR3 region has the DNA TGTGCCAGCAGCGTACAGGGACTAGAGACCAATGAGCAGTTCTTC. It specifies CASSVQGLETNEQFF.

This clonotype was counted only a few times. The gene calls are TRBV10-1 and TRBJ2-7; no reliable D call. The V and J ends lost 5 bases and 6 bases respectively, with 14 bases between them. Germline V gene lookup returns CDR1 WNHNN and CDR2 SYGVQD (reference sequence). This CDR3 comprises 13 residues. CDR3 sequence reads: CASSPGRVVEQYF. The CDR3 coding sequence is TGCGCCAGCAGTCCTGGACGGGTGGTCGAGCAGTACTTC.

A note on this clonotype: A much larger clone differs from this one at a single base, so this may be a read error. The chain recombines TRBV20-1 with TRBJ2-7, with a tentative D call TRBD1 (6 bases). With 5 bases removed from V and 7 bases from J, the gap between germline ends came to 21 bases. There are 14 residues in the CDR3. The V gene's germline CDR1 is DFQATT and CDR2 SNEGSKA (reference sequence). The CDR3 DNA sequence: TGCAGTGCTCGTCGTACAGGGCTGGTGGCGGAGCAGTACTTC. This gives the protein CSARRTGLVAEQYF.

CDR3 in DNA: TGTGCCAGCAGGGGGACAGGGGAGAGTTCACCCCTCCACTTT. This translates into CASRGTGESSPLHF. The J gene is TRBJ1-6, the V gene TRBV2; 10 positions match TRBD1. Germline V gives CDR1 SNHLY, CDR2 FYNNEI. Trimming cost V 6 bases and J 9 bases; bases outside gene matches: 5. CDR3 size: 14 residues.

This clonotype was counted many times. This chain uses TRBV3-1 with TRBJ2-5, with 7 bases matching TRBD2. The CDR3 contains 15 residues. From germline, CDR1 is LGHDT and CDR2 YNNKEL (reference sequence). Trimming removed 1 base from V and 1 base from J; junction bases left unmatched: 3. CDR3 nucleotides: TGTGCCAGCAGCCAAGGGCCGGGGGGCCAAGAGACCCAGTACTTC. Its protein is CASSQGPGGQETQYF.

A word on this clonotype: Likely a read error: the CDR3 ends without its conserved phenylalanine or tryptophan. The chain uses TRBV2 and TRBJ2-7; the match to TRBD1 covers 9 bases. This CDR3 has 14 residues. CDR1 is SNHLY, CDR2 FYNNEI, per germline. Written as DNA, the CDR3 is TGTGCCGGCAGTTTACAGGGGGCGCGGTACGAGCAGTACCTC. Translation: CAGSLQGARYEQYL.

The chain links TRBV14 to TRBJ1-4; D is possibly TRBD1 (6 bases). Germline values: CDR1 SGHDN, CDR2 FVKESK. There are 13 residues in the CDR3. V was clipped by 0 bases and J by 7 bases, with 6 bases between them. CDR3 sequence: CASSQEGGEKLFF. The CDR3 nucleotides read TGTGCCAGCAGCCAAGAAGGGGGTGAAAAACTGTTTTTT.

This clonotype was seen repeatedly, ten times or more. The chain recombines TRBV19 with TRBJ1-2; 8 bases fit TRBD1. From germline, CDR1 is LNHDA and CDR2 SQIVND (reference sequence). The CDR3 loop spans 15 amino acids. Germline trimming cut 2 bases from V and 4 bases from J; bases unmatched to any gene: 6. In DNA form, the CDR3 reads TGTGCCAGTAGTATATGGCCAGGGGGCGGCTATGGCTACACCTTC. Protein sequence: CASSIWPGGGYGYTF.

This clonotype showed up many times. This chain links TRBV12-3 or TRBV12-4 with TRBJ2-7, with D maybe TRBD2 (5 bases). The CDR3 has 14 amino acids. Trimming took 11 bases from V and 7 from J, leaving 24 bases between them. The CDR3 DNA is TGTGCCTCACGGCGGTCTGGAGGCGTGGGGGAGCAGTACTTC. Protein sequence: CASRRSGGVGEQYF.

Only a few counts were recorded for this clonotype. The chain carries TRBV5-1 and TRBJ1-1; D possibly corresponds to TRBD1 (5 bases). V gave up 3 bases and J gave up 3 bases, with 12 bases separating them. CDR1 and CDR2 (germline): SGHRS, YFSETQ. This CDR3 comprises 14 residues. The CDR3 reads CASSWGRADTEAFF. CDR3 coding DNA: TGCGCCAGCAGCTGGGGCAGGGCGGACACTGAAGCTTTCTTT. Using reference TRBV5-1 and TRBJ1-1 for the parts outside the CDR3, the full variable domain is KAGVTQTPRYLIKTRGQQVTLSCSPISGHRSVSWYQQTPGQGLQFLFEYFSETQRNKGNFPGRFSGRQFSNSRSEMNVSTLELGDSALYLCASSWGRADTEAFFGQGTRLTVV.

A word on this clonotype: The junction does not match germline at one end; this may be a read error. The J gene is TRBJ1-1, the V gene TRBV30; 9 bases fit TRBD1. This CDR3 has 13 amino acids. Germline V gives CDR1 GTSNPN, CDR2 SVGIG (reference sequence). The CDR3 DNA follows: TGTGCCCGGAGGGGACAGGGCAGGCCTGAAGCTTTCTTT. Protein product: CARRGQGRPEAFF.

The CDR3 is CATSRPLPLAGEETQYF. DNA for the CDR3: TGTGCCACCAGCAGACCTCTCCCACTAGCGGGAGAAGAGACCCAGTACTTC. This chain connects TRBV15 to TRBJ2-5; TRBD2 aligns across 11 bases. V lost 2 bases and J lost 3; bases outside the gene matches: 8. This CDR3 region has 17 residues. The germline V gene has CDR1 LNHNV and CDR2 YYDKDF (reference sequence).

This clonotype was counted once. The chain is built from TRBV7-3 and TRBJ1-2; D gene ambiguous. Trimming cost V 4 bases and J 5 bases, with 14 bases left between them. Germline CDR1 and CDR2: SGHTA and FQGTGA. The CDR3 has 14 residues. CDR3 DNA sequence: TGTGCCAGCAGCTGCCGACAAGAGAAGTATGGCTACACCTTC. It encodes CASSCRQEKYGYTF.

About this clonotype: A read error may account for a junction end that differs from germline. CDR3 loop: CASGLVSSYEQYF. DNA for the CDR3: TGTGCCAGCGGCTTGGTAAGCTCCTACGAGCAGTACTTC. This chain uses TRBV5-4 with TRBJ2-7, with no clear D. In germline, CDR1 is SGHNT, CDR2 YYREEE (reference sequence). The CDR3 length is 13 residues.

This clonotype appeared a few times. Since a much larger clone is just one base distant, this may be a read error. This chain uses TRBV12-3 or TRBV12-4 with TRBJ2-7; D is undetermined. This CDR3 region has 14 residues. The V gene lost 3 bases and the J gene lost 0 bases, with 9 bases spanning the gap. This chain's CDR3 is CASSFTQSSYEQYF. The CDR3 coding sequence is TGTGCCAGCAGTTTCACTCAGAGCTCCTACGAGCAGTACTTC.